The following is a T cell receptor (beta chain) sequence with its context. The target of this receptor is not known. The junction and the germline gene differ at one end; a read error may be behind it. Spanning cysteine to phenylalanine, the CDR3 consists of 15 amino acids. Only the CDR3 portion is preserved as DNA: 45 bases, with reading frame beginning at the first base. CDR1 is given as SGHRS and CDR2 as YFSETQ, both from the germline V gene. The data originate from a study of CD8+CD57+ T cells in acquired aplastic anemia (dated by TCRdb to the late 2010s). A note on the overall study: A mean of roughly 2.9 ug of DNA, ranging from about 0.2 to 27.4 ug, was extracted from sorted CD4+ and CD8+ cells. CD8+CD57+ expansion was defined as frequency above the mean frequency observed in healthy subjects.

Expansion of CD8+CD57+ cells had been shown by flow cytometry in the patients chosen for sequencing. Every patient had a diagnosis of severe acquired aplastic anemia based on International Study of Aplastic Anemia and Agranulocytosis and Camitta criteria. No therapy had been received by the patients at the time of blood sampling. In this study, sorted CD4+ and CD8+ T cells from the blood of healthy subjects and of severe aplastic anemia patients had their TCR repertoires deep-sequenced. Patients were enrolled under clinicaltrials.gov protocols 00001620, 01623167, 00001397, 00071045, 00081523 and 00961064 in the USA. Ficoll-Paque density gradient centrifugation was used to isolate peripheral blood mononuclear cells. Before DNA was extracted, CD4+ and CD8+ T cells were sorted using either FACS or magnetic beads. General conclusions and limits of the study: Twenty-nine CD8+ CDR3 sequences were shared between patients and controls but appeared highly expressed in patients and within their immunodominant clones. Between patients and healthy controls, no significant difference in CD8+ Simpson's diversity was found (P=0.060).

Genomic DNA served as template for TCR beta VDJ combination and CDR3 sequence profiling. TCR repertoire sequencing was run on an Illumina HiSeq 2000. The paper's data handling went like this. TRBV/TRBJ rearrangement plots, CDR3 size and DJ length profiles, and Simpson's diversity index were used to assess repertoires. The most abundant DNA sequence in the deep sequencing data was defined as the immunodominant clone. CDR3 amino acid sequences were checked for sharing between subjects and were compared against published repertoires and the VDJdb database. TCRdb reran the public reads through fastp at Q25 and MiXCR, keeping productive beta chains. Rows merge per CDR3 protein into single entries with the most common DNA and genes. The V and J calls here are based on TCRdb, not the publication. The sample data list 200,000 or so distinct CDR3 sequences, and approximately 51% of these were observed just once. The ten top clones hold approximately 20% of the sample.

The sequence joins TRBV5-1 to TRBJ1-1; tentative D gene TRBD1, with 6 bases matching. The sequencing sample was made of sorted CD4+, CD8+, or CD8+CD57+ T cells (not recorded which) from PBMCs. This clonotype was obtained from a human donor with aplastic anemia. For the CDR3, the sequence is CASSLAGGEGAEAFF. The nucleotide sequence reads TGTGCCAGCAGCTTGGCGGGGGGCGAAGGCGCTGAAGCTTTCTTT.